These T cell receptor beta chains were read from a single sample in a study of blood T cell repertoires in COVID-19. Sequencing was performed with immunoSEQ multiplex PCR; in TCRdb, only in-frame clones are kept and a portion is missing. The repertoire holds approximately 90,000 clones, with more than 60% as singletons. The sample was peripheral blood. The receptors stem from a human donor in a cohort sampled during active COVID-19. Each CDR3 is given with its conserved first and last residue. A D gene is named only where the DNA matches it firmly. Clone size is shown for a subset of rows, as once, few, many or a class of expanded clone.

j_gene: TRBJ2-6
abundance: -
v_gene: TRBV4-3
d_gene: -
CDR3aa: CASSLGQGFGANVLTF
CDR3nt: TGCGCCAGCAGCCTGGGGCAGGGATTTGGGGCCAACGTCCTGACTTTC

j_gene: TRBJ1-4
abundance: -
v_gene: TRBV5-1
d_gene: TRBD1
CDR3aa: CASSPGQGNEKLFF
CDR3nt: TGCGCCAGCAGCCCCGGACAGGGGAATGAAAAACTGTTTTTT

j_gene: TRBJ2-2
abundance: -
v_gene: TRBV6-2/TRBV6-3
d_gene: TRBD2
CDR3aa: CASSSSGAGTGELFF
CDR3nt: TGTGCCAGCAGTTCTAGCGGGGCGGGCACCGGGGAGCTGTTTTTT

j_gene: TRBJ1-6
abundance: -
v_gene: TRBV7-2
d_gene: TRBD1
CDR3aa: CASSASTGGNSPLHF
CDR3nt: TGTGCCAGCAGCGCCTCGACAGGGGGTAATTCACCCCTCCACTTT

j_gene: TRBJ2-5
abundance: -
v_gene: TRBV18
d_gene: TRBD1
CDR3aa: CASSHGTDTYQETQYF
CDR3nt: TGTGCCAGCTCACATGGGACAGATACGTACCAAGAGACCCAGTACTTC

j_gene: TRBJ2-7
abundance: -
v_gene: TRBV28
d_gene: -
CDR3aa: CASSFRGGEQYF
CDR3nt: TGTGCCAGCAGTTTTAGGGGTGGCGAGCAGTACTTC

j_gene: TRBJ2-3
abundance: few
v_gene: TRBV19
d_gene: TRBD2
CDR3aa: CASSIDHSGRARVPQYF
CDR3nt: TGTGCCAGTAGTATAGATCACAGCGGGAGGGCGAGGGTCCCGCAGTATTTT

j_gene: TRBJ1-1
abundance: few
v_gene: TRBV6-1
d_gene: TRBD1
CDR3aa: CASSERGQPNTEAFF
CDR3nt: TGTGCCAGCAGTGAACGGGGACAGCCGAACACTGAAGCTTTCTTT

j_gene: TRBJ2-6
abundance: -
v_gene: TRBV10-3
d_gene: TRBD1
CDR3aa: CAISPGLTGGAGANVLTF
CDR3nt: TGTGCCATCAGTCCCGGTCTAACAGGGGGCGCTGGGGCCAACGTCCTGACTTTC

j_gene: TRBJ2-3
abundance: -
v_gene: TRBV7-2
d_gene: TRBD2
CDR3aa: CASSLQAGGTDTQYF
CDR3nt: TGTGCCAGCAGCTTACAGGCGGGAGGCACAGATACGCAGTATTTT

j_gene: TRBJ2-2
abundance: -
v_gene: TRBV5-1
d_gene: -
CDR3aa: CASRRSENTGELFF
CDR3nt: TGCGCCAGCAGGAGGTCTGAAAACACCGGGGAGCTGTTTTTT

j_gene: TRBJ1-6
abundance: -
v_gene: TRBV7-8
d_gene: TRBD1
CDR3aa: CASSLGSTGAPSPLHF
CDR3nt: TGTGCCAGCAGCTTAGGTTCTACAGGGGCCCCCAGTCCCCTCCACTTT

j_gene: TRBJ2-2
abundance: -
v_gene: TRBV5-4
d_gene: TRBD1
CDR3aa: CASSLMGQGGGELFF
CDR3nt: TGTGCCAGCAGCCTGATGGGACAGGGAGGCGGGGAGCTGTTTTTT

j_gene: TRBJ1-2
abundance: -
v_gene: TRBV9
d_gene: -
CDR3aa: CASSPEAGLNGYGYTF
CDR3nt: TGTGCCAGCAGCCCAGAGGCAGGGCTCAATGGCTATGGCTACACCTTC

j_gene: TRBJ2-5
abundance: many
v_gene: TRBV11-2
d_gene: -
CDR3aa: CASSFRVRETQYF
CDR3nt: TGTGCCAGCAGCTTTCGGGTCCGGGAGACCCAGTACTTC

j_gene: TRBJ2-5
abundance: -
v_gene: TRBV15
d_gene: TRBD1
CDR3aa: CATRDREQETQYF
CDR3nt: TGTGCCACGCGCGACAGGGAACAAGAGACCCAGTACTTC

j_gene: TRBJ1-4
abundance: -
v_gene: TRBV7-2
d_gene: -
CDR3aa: CASSFSLNEKLFF
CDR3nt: TGTGCCAGCAGCTTTTCCCTTAATGAAAAACTGTTTTTT